This T cell receptor beta chain emerged from a study of CD8+CD57+ T cells in acquired aplastic anemia. Study background: On average, sorted CD4+ and CD8+ cells gave 3 to 3.5 ug of DNA.

The use of genomic DNA as template underpinned the TCR beta VDJ and CDR3 profiling. TCRdb redid the calling of the reads with MiXCR, one entry per CDR3 protein. The data hold 100,000 to 150,000 distinct CDR3 sequences, with about 43% observed a single time. Patients chosen for sequencing had shown CD8+CD57+ cell expansion by flow cytometry. Untreated patients provided the blood samples, with no therapy given before sampling. This TCR derives from a human donor with aplastic anemia. Material for sequencing was sorted CD4+, CD8+, or CD8+CD57+ T cells (not recorded which) from PBMCs.

The CDR3 region is CASSLGGTGVNYGYTF. Here the CDR3 DNA reads TGTGCCAGCAGCTTAGGGGGGACAGGGGTGAATTATGGCTACACCTTC. This rearrangement joins TRBV7-6 to TRBJ1-2; 10 bases line up with TRBD1. Germline CDR1 and CDR2: SGHVS and FNYEAQ. CDR3 length equals 16 residues. With 1 base clipped from V and 5 bases from J, the junction kept 7 bases outside the gene matches.